This T cell receptor beta chain originates from a study of CDR3 diversity in severe acne. The V and J ends lost 7 bases and 0 bases respectively, with 6 bases between them. The CDR3 has 12 residues. Germline loops: CDR1 ENHRY, CDR2 SYGVKD. TCRdb called the PCR reads again in MiXCR, with one record for every CDR3 protein. The table has more than 70,000 distinct CDR3 sequences, 45% to 55% seen once. Sequenced input: blood. The V gene is TRBV10-3, the J gene TRBJ1-1; D call uncertain. The source of this sequence is a male donor with severe acne vulgaris. As DNA, the CDR3 is TGTGCCATCACGGTCCTGAACACTGAAGCTTTCTTT. This encodes CAITVLNTEAFF.